This is a list of T cell receptor beta chains from one sample in a study of blood T cells in healthy people across ages. A single record per CDR3 protein comes from TCRdb applying MiXCR to the 5' RACE reads. Among 1.5 million or so distinct CDR3 sequences listed, approximately 42% were seen once. The sequencing input was blood. The receptors shown here come from a woman aged 18-29 years in good health. Each CDR3 is given without its conserved first and last residue. The D gene is left open where the match is weak.

>TRBD2|TRBJ2-3|TRBV7-8
ASSLNGGGAPDTQY
>NA|TRBJ1-5|TRBV24-1
ATSDFITGWGHQPQH
>TRBD2|TRBJ2-3|TRBV11-2
ASSLGGAGGYTDTQY
>TRBD2|TRBJ2-1|TRBV7-3
ASSLKAGAEQF
>TRBD2|TRBJ2-1|TRBV20-1
SARGGSGGAGNEQF
>TRBD2|TRBJ2-3|TRBV30
AWSSGSIVTQY
>TRBD1|TRBJ2-1|TRBV10-3
AISEPPGQIPYNEQF
>TRBD1|TRBJ2-6|TRBV28
ASSLPRTGGFGANVPT
>NA|NA|TRBV4-3
ASSRAGGVLETQY
>NA|TRBJ1-4|TRBV10-3
AISESWTSTEKLF
>NA|TRBJ2-3|TRBV12-3/TRBV12-4
ASLRSDTQY
>NA|TRBJ1-1|TRBV20-1
SARNPRGSRGGTEAF
>NA|TRBJ1-2|TRBV4-3
ASSQDLSGSVNYGYT
>TRBD1|TRBJ2-7|TRBV20-1
SARHRDRYEQY
>NA|TRBJ1-5|TRBV6-2/TRBV6-3
ASSSTGNRIQPQH
>NA|TRBJ1-1|TRBV6-2/TRBV6-3
ASSYSIRRASANTEAF
>TRBD2|TRBJ2-7|TRBV27
ASSKKAGLVHEQY
>NA|TRBJ2-1|TRBV28
ASSLLDQLYNEQF
>NA|TRBJ1-1|TRBV6-5
ASAGEYTEAF
>TRBD2|TRBJ2-1|TRBV7-2
ASSSPGLAYNEQF
>NA|TRBJ1-4|TRBV4-1
ASSRTLVATNEKLF
>TRBD2|TRBJ2-3|TRBV12-3/TRBV12-4
ASSWEGYTQY
>NA|TRBJ1-1|TRBV20-1
SVAPRRTEAF
>TRBD1|TRBJ2-7|TRBV27
ASSPGTGYEQY
>TRBD1|TRBJ1-5|TRBV10-1
ASSGERTGDSNQPQH
>TRBD1|TRBJ2-2|TRBV19
ASSMGQGAGELF
>TRBD2|TRBJ2-1|TRBV12-3/TRBV12-4
ASSFFGTSIYNEQF
>TRBD1|TRBJ2-1|TRBV20-1
SARDGQDYEQF
>TRBD2|TRBJ2-7|TRBV7-2
ASSHRGRLYEQY